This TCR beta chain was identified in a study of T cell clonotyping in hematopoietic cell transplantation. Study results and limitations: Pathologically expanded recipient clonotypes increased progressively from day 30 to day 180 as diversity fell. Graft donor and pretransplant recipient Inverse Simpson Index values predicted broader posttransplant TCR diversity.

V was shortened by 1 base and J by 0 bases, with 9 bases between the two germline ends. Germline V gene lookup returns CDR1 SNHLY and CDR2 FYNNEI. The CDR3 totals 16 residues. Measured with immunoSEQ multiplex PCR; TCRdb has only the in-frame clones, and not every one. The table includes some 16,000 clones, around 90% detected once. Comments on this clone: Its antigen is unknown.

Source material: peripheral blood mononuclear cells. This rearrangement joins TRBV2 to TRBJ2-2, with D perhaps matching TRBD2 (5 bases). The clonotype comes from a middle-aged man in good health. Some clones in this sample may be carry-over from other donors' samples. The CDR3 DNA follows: TGTGCCAGCAGTGAAGTGGGGAGCGCGAACACCGGGGAGCTGTTTTTT. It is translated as CASSEVGSANTGELFF.